Listed here are 30 T cell receptor beta chains from one sample, sequenced in a study of blood T cell repertoires in COVID-19. The repertoire was sequenced with immunoSEQ multiplex PCR; TCRdb's copy has only in-frame clones and lacks some. Here the sample spans 200,000 to 300,000 clones, approximately 86% being singletons. The sample was peripheral blood. All receptors derive from a man aged 40-49 years who had recovered from COVID-19.

Here the CDR3 reads CASSLAGLAIEETQYF. The CDR3 DNA is TGCGCCAGCAGCTTGGCCGGACTAGCGATCGAAGAGACCCAGTACTTC. V gene TRBV5-1 combines with J gene TRBJ2-5, with 9 bases lining up with TRBD2. The J segment lost 3 bases and the V segment lost 0 bases, leaving 6 bases of the junction unmatched. The CDR3 is made up of 16 amino acids. CDR1 and CDR2 from the germline V gene are SGHRS and YFSETQ.

This chain joins TRBV30 and TRBJ2-1, with TRBD2 matching over 7 bases. The CDR3 has 13 amino acids. J was trimmed by 6 bases and V by 1 base; bases with no gene match: 3. Germline CDR1 GTSNPN, CDR2 SVGIG (reference sequence). The CDR3 here is CAWSGGRINEQFF. In nucleotides, the CDR3 is TGTGCCTGGAGTGGCGGGAGAATCAATGAGCAGTTCTTC.

The chain employs TRBV5-8 and TRBJ1-2; a possible D gene is TRBD1 (6 bases). The CDR3 loop spans 15 amino acids. V was shortened by 0 bases and J by 0 bases, with 9 bases between the two germline ends. Germline V gene sequence: CDR1 SGHTS, CDR2 YDEGEE. The DNA of the CDR3 is TGTGCCAGCAGCTTGGGGGGACAAGCTAACTATGGCTACACCTTC. It codes for CASSLGGQANYGYTF.

This clone was observed once. The J gene is TRBJ1-2, the V gene TRBV21-1; whether TRBD1, the table's D call, matches the DNA was not checked. TRBV21-1 is flagged as a pseudogene. This CDR3 comprises 17 residues. The CDR3 here is CASSKDLGNLANYGYTF. DNA of the CDR3: TGTGCCAGCAGCAAAGATTTGGGCAACCTCGCTAACTATGGCTACACCTTC.

V gene TRBV30 combines with J gene TRBJ1-5, with a weak D call TRBD1 (5 bases). Deletions cut 5 bases from V and 7 bases from J, with 15 bases between. This CDR3 comprises 13 residues. The germline CDR1 and CDR2 sequences are GTSNPN and SVGIG (reference sequence). CDR3 residues: CAWSQGLEQPQHF. CDR3 nucleotide sequence: TGTGCCTGGTCTCAGGGTTTAGAACAGCCCCAGCATTTT. Full variable domain (remainder filled in from reference TRBV30 and TRBJ1-5): SQTIHQWPATLVQPVGSPLSLECTVEGTSNPNLYWYRQAAGRGLQLLFYSVGIGQISSEVPQNLSASRPQDRQFILSSKKLLLSDSGFYLCAWSQGLEQPQHFGDGTRLSIL.

This rearrangement joins TRBV6-5 to TRBJ2-5; TRBD1 agrees at 7 bases. This CDR3 spans 14 amino acids. Germline CDR1 MNHEY, CDR2 SVGAGI. The trim removed 4 bases at V and 9 bases at J, leaving 11 bases unmatched. The CDR3 sequence: CASSSLGQEGAQYF. The CDR3, as DNA: TGTGCCAGCAGTTCCCTAGGACAGGAAGGGGCCCAGTACTTC.

The genes are TRBV2 and TRBJ1-1, with no clear D. CDR3 length: 15 residues. Trimming took off 4 bases at V and 3 bases at J, with 15 bases between the two ends. Germline loops: CDR1 SNHLY, CDR2 FYNNEI. CDR3 in amino acids: CASSVNRLTYTEAFF. The CDR3 DNA follows: TGTGCCAGCAGTGTTAATCGACTTACTTACACTGAAGCTTTCTTT.

This clone was counted once. The chain joins TRBV3-1 (or the pseudogene TRBV3-2) to TRBJ2-7; D is unresolved. The V end was cut by 0 bases, the J end by 3 bases, with 6 bases between. The germline gives CDR1 LGHDT, CDR2 YNNKEL (reference sequence). The CDR3 has 13 amino acids. The CDR3 DNA sequence: TGTGCCAGCAGCCAAGATACGGTCTACGAGCAGTACTTC. It encodes CASSQDTVYEQYF.

This chain uses TRBV7-9 with TRBJ1-1; 7 nucleotides line up with TRBD1. From germline, CDR1 is SEHNR and CDR2 FQNEAQ (reference sequence). The CDR3 is 12 residues long. Trimming took 5 bases from V and 7 from J; bases not matched to a gene: 4. The CDR3 region has the DNA TGTGCCAGCAGCCAGGGGACAGTTGAAGCTTTCTTT. Translated: CASSQGTVEAFF.

The chain has TRBV29-1 and TRBJ2-1; no clear D. Per the germline V gene, CDR1 is SQVTM and CDR2 is ANQGSEA. V was pared by 0 bases and J by 8 bases, with 11 bases between. The CDR3 loop spans 13 amino acids. The CDR3 region is CSVEDPIADEQFF. The CDR3 nucleotides are TGCAGCGTTGAAGATCCCATAGCCGATGAGCAGTTCTTC.

This clone showed up just once. The chain is built from TRBV11-2 and TRBJ1-4; TRBD1 agrees at 12 bases. Per the germline V gene, CDR1 is SGHAT and CDR2 is FQNNGV. The CDR3 sequence is 17 residues long. With 3 bases clipped from V and 7 bases from J, the junction kept 9 bases outside the gene matches. The CDR3 is CASSFGTGGGLSEKLFF. CDR3 nucleotide sequence: TGTGCCAGCAGCTTCGGGACAGGGGGCGGATTGAGTGAAAAACTGTTTTTT.

The CDR3: CASSGPGPEGYEQYF. CDR3 DNA: TGTGCCAGCAGTGGGCCCGGACCCGAGGGTTACGAGCAGTACTTC. This chain uses TRBV2 with TRBJ2-7, with TRBD2 as a possible D gene (5 bases). The length of the CDR3 is 15 residues. The germline CDR1 and CDR2 sequences are SNHLY and FYNNEI. Trimming removed 4 bases at V and 4 bases at J, with 17 bases between.

This chain joins TRBV7-9 and TRBJ1-1; D is ambiguous. The germline V and J ends were trimmed by 5 bases and 1 base, with 11 bases remaining between them. The CDR3 sequence is 14 residues long. The germline V gene encodes CDR1 SEHNR and CDR2 FQNEAQ (reference sequence). CDR3 loop: CASSLTVRNTEAFF. The CDR3 DNA reads TGTGCCAGCAGCCTTACCGTTAGGAACACTGAAGCTTTCTTT.

The V call is TRBV6-5, the J call TRBJ2-2; D is possibly TRBD1 (6 bases). V shed 6 bases and J shed 0 bases, with 11 bases lying between them. The germline V gene encodes CDR1 MNHEY and CDR2 SVGAGI. The CDR3 contains 15 residues. The CDR3 region has the DNA TGTGCCAGCAGCGACAGGCCTACGAACACCGGGGAGCTGTTTTTT. It specifies CASSDRPTNTGELFF.

The chain joins TRBV6-5 to TRBJ1-2, with TRBD1 identical over 9 bases. V dropped 5 bases and J dropped 1; count of bases not matched to a gene: 2. This CDR3 spans 14 amino acids. Germline V gives CDR1 MNHEY, CDR2 SVGAGI. The CDR3 sequence is CASSQGQGNYGYTF. CDR3 DNA sequence: TGTGCCAGCAGTCAGGGACAGGGTAACTATGGCTACACCTTC.

This clone was counted a single time. The V gene is TRBV12-2, the J gene TRBJ2-5; TRBD1, as called in the table, went unchecked against the DNA. TRBV12-2 is a listed pseudogene. This CDR3 region has 17 residues. The DNA of the CDR3 is TGTGCAAGTCGCCCCGAGACAGACACCGGGCACCAAGAGACCCAGTACTTC. Amino acid sequence: CASRPETDTGHQETQYF.

The V gene is TRBV4-1, the J gene TRBJ1-4; D is possibly TRBD1 (5 bases). Germline V gene lookup returns CDR1 MGHRA and CDR2 YSYEKL. The V and J ends lost 2 bases and 7 bases respectively, with 11 bases between them. CDR3 length equals 14 residues. The CDR3 sequence is CASSQSLRGEKLFF. CDR3 nucleotide sequence: TGCGCCAGCAGCCAAAGTCTTAGGGGTGAAAAACTGTTTTTT.

A remark on this clone: One end of the junction varies from germline; a read error may be responsible. J is TRBJ1-2 and V is TRBV5-8; the match to TRBD1 covers 7 bases. The CDR3 totals 12 residues. Germline lookup yields CDR1 SGHTS and CDR2 YDEGEE. This CDR3 is CASSDNRQGYPF. CDR3 DNA sequence: TGTGCCAGCAGCGACAATAGACAGGGATACCCCTTC. Filled out from reference TRBV5-8 and TRBJ1-2, the complete variable domain reads EAGVTQSPTHLIKTRGQQATLRCSPISGHTSVYWYQQALGLGLQFLLWYDEGEERNRGNFPPRFSGRQFPNYSSELNVNALELEDSALYLCASSDNRQGYPFGSGTRLTVV.

V is TRBV5-4 and J is TRBJ2-7; 15 positions match TRBD2. The CDR3 is 16 amino acids. The V gene end was trimmed by 4 bases and the J gene end by 7 bases; junction bases not matched to a gene: 9. Germline CDR1 and CDR2: SGHNT and YYREEE (reference sequence). The CDR3 DNA reads as TGTGCCAGCAGCCCCGGACTAGCGGGAGGGCCAGGGGAGCAGTACTTC. Its translation: CASSPGLAGGPGEQYF. Filled out from reference TRBV5-4 and TRBJ2-7, the complete variable domain reads ETGVTQSPTHLIKTRGQQVTLRCSSQSGHNTVSWYQQALGQGPQFIFQYYREEENGRGNFPPRFSGLQFPNYSSELNVNALELDDSALYLCASSPGLAGGPGEQYFGPGTRLTVT.

V usage is TRBV7-2 and J usage is TRBJ1-5; TRBD1 matches 8 bases. The junction had 6 bases not matched to a gene; V was cut back by 5 bases and J by 3 bases. CDR1 is SGHTA, CDR2 FQGNSA, per germline. The CDR3 covers 15 residues. In nucleotides, the CDR3 is TGTGCCAGCAGCCTAACAGGGGGGAACAATCAGCCCCAGCATTTT. It encodes CASSLTGGNNQPQHF.

The V gene is TRBV13, the J gene TRBJ2-2; 10 nucleotides agree with TRBD2. CDR3 length equals 15 residues. Germline lookup yields CDR1 PRHDT and CDR2 FYEKMQ (reference sequence). The V segment lost 5 bases and the J segment 7 bases; nucleotides outside the gene matches: 7. In nucleotides, the CDR3 is TGTGCCAGCAGCACCAGCGGGGGGGCCGTCGGGGAGCTGTTTTTT. This encodes CASSTSGGAVGELFF.

The rearrangement joins TRBV21-1 to TRBJ1-2; TRBD1 was called by the table and not checked on the DNA. TRBV21-1 is a documented pseudogene. The CDR3 contains 18 residues. In nucleotides, the CDR3 is TGTGCCAGCAGCAAAGAACAACCCGGGACAGGGGTTACAGATGGCTACACCTTC. It codes for CASSKEQPGTGVTDGYTF.

This chain connects TRBV5-1 to TRBJ2-7, with 11 positions matching TRBD1. From germline, CDR1 is SGHRS and CDR2 YFSETQ. This CDR3 is built from 16 residues. J was trimmed by 9 bases and V by 1 base; bases with no gene match: 12. CDR3: CASSLSGQGANARQYF. The CDR3 nucleotides are TGCGCCAGCAGCTTGAGCGGACAGGGGGCCAACGCCCGGCAGTACTTC.

For the CDR3, the DNA is TGTGCCAGCAGCTTGGATGGAGGGGGCATCCACGAGCAGTACTTC. Residues: CASSLDGGGIHEQYF. The rearrangement joins TRBV5-4 to TRBJ2-7; possible D gene TRBD1, 7 bases. Trimming cost V 0 bases and J 5 bases, with 15 bases left between them. The CDR3 sequence is 15 residues long. Per germline, CDR1 SGHNT and CDR2 YYREEE (reference sequence).

The genes are TRBV5-4 and TRBJ2-3; 14 bases match TRBD2. Germline lookup yields CDR1 SGHNT and CDR2 YYREEE (reference sequence). Trimming took 4 bases from V and 6 from J; bases not matched to a gene: 7. This CDR3 contains 16 residues. The CDR3 DNA follows: TGTGCCAGCAGCCTGGGACTAGCGGGAGATCTGGATACGCAGTATTTT. It is translated as CASSLGLAGDLDTQYF.

This chain uses TRBV12-3 or TRBV12-4 with TRBJ2-1; D remains ambiguous. Trimming took off 2 bases at V and 8 bases at J, with 10 bases between the two ends. This CDR3 is built from 13 residues. This CDR3 reads CASSLLLADEQFF. CDR3 DNA: TGTGCCAGCAGTTTACTCCTTGCGGATGAGCAGTTCTTC.

This chain connects TRBV5-1 to TRBJ2-7, with a possible D match to TRBD2 (6 bases). CDR1 and CDR2 from the germline V gene are SGHRS and YFSETQ. V lost 4 bases, J lost 6 bases, and 17 bases lay in between. CDR3 size: 14 residues. The DNA of the CDR3 is TGCGCCAGCAGCCCGACTAGAGTCCCTTCCGAGCAGTACTTC. It codes for CASSPTRVPSEQYF.

This chain uses TRBV27 with TRBJ2-5, with D uncertain. CDR3 length: 14 amino acids. CDR1 is MNHEY, CDR2 SMNVEV, per germline (reference sequence). Trimming stripped 5 bases from V and 0 bases from J, with 10 bases between. In DNA, the CDR3 is TGTGCCAGCAGTCTAAATTGGTACCAAGAGACCCAGTACTTC. Protein: CASSLNWYQETQYF.

The chain employs TRBV7-9 and TRBJ2-7; no clear D gene. The CDR3 spans 12 residues. The ends were cut back, 2 bases at V and 0 bases at J, with 2 bases in the middle. Per the germline V gene, CDR1 is SEHNR and CDR2 is FQNEAQ (reference sequence). CDR3 sequence (DNA): TGTGCCAGCAGCTTACGCTCCTACGAGCAGTACTTC. Its protein is CASSLRSYEQYF.

This clone was seen a few times. The rearrangement joins TRBV7-9 to TRBJ2-7; maybe TRBD1 (6 bases). CDR3 length: 11 amino acids. Germline V gene lookup returns CDR1 SEHNR and CDR2 FQNEAQ (reference sequence). V gave up 5 bases and J gave up 6 bases, with 8 bases separating them. Here the CDR3 reads CASSPRGEQYF. The CDR3 nucleotides are TGTGCCAGCAGCCCCAGGGGCGAGCAGTACTTC.